The 21 T cell receptor beta chains presented below share a single source sample, sequenced in a study of cytomegalovirus exposure and HLA in healthy donors. PCR primers comprised 60 Vbeta and 13 Jbeta primers. Clones were sequenced by immunoSEQ multiplex PCR, and TCRdb holds only the in-frame ones, with some missing. The profile covers roughly 88,000 clones, with approximately 76% appearing a single time and around 5% taken by the ten largest. The material sequenced was PBMCs. These receptors were taken from a man under 40 in good health and CMV-seropositive.

This clone was detected once. The V call is TRBV4-1, the J call TRBJ2-1; weak D call: TRBD2 (6 bases). The germline gives CDR1 MGHRA, CDR2 YSYEKL. Trimming took 1 base from V and 9 from J, leaving 16 bases between them. The CDR3 has 15 amino acids. CDR3 bases: TGCGCCAGCAGCCAAGCGGGAGTGAGTTTCGGTGAGCAGTTCTTC. As protein: CASSQAGVSFGEQFF.

The V call is TRBV19, the J call TRBJ1-1; D is possibly TRBD1 (5 bases). Germline CDR1 LNHDA, CDR2 SQIVND (reference sequence). This CDR3 spans 15 amino acids. The V end lost 5 bases, the J end lost 3 bases, and 16 bases lay between the germline ends. CDR3 sequence (DNA): TGTGCCAGTAGTGAGGGAGGGGCAGGCGACACTGAAGCTTTCTTT. Its protein is CASSEGGAGDTEAFF.

The chain employs TRBV21-1 and TRBJ1-1. TRBV21-1 is listed as a pseudogene. This CDR3 has 13 residues. CDR3 protein: CASITEGGDEAFF. DNA for the CDR3: TGTGCCAGCATCACCGAGGGCGGGGATGAAGCTTTCTTT.

This clone was counted a single time. J is TRBJ1-5 and V is TRBV7-9, with TRBD1 as a possible D gene (5 bases). The V end lost 4 bases, the J end lost 0 bases, and 16 bases lay between the germline ends. The CDR3 consists of 17 residues. Germline CDR1 reads SEHNR; CDR2 reads FQNEAQ (reference sequence). CDR3 in DNA: TGTGCCAGCAGCTCCGGGGGAGGGTGGGGTAGCAATCAGCCCCAGCATTTT. This gives the protein CASSSGGGWGSNQPQHF.

This chain connects TRBV7-3 to TRBJ2-1, with TRBD2 identical over 7 bases. Germline values: CDR1 SGHTA, CDR2 FQGTGA. The ends lost 2 bases at V and 6 bases at J; junction bases unmatched: 4. This CDR3 region has 14 residues. The CDR3 spells CASSLSASGNEQFF. As DNA, the CDR3 is TGTGCCAGCAGCTTATCGGCTAGCGGCAATGAGCAGTTCTTC.

This clone turned up a few times. This chain joins TRBV5-1 and TRBJ2-1; D perhaps matches TRBD2 (5 bases). CDR1 is SGHRS and CDR2 is YFSETQ in the germline V gene. V dropped 6 bases and J dropped 9 bases, with 13 bases sitting between them. This CDR3 is 12 amino acids long. The CDR3 coding sequence is TGCGCCAGCACTCCCACGGCGGGTGAGCAGTTCTTC. It is translated as CASTPTAGEQFF.

The V call is TRBV9, the J call TRBJ2-3; D not certain. V was cut by 3 bases and J by 1 base, with 6 bases left in between. The V gene's germline CDR1 is SGDLS and CDR2 YYNGEE. The CDR3 spans 13 residues. CDR3 DNA sequence: TGTGCCAGCAGCGGGAGCGGCACAGATACGCAGTATTTT. Protein: CASSGSGTDTQYF.

V gene TRBV7-9 combines with J gene TRBJ1-1, with 10 bases that match TRBD1. V shed 5 bases and J 0 bases; nucleotides not matched to a gene: 6. Germline V gene sequence: CDR1 SEHNR, CDR2 FQNEAQ (reference sequence). This CDR3 region has 16 residues. CDR3: CASSTRQGALNTEAFF. Here the CDR3 DNA reads TGTGCCAGCAGCACTCGACAGGGGGCCTTGAACACTGAAGCTTTCTTT. Using reference TRBV7-9 and TRBJ1-1 for the parts outside the CDR3, the full variable domain is DTGVSQNPRHKITKRGQNVTFRCDPISEHNRLYWYRQTLGQGPEFLTYFQNEAQLEKSRLLSDRFSAERPKGSFSTLEIQRTEQGDSAMYLCASSTRQGALNTEAFFGQGTRLTVV.

The rearrangement joins TRBV4-3 to TRBJ2-1; TRBD2 matches at 11 bases. This CDR3 region has 17 residues. Germline V gene data show CDR1 as LGHNA and CDR2 as YSLEER. The ends lost 0 bases at V and 9 bases at J; junction bases unmatched: 10. CDR3 nucleotide sequence: TGCGCCAGCAGCCAAGAATGGATTAGCGGGAGGGCCGGTGAGCAGTTCTTC. Amino acid sequence: CASSQEWISGRAGEQFF.

This clone was detected only a few times. DNA for the CDR3: TGTGCCAGCACCCAATTACAGGGCTATGGCTACACCTTC. Protein: CASTQLQGYGYTF. The chain employs TRBV6-5 and TRBJ1-2; perhaps TRBD1 as D (6 bases). The CDR3 contains 13 residues. Germline assignment: CDR1 MNHEY and CDR2 SVGAGI. V was cut by 7 bases and J by 4 bases, with 13 bases left in between.

The rearrangement joins TRBV5-4 to TRBJ2-7; 11 positions agree with TRBD2. CDR3 length equals 13 residues. V shed 4 bases and J 6 bases; nucleotides not matched to a gene: 3. Germline CDR1 SGHNT, CDR2 YYREEE (reference sequence). The CDR3 loop is CASSPGLAGEQYF. In DNA, the CDR3 is TGTGCCAGCAGCCCCGGACTAGCGGGCGAGCAGTACTTC.

The chain links TRBV5-1 to TRBJ1-5, with D perhaps matching TRBD1 (6 bases). Per the germline V gene, CDR1 is SGHRS and CDR2 is YFSETQ. The CDR3 runs 15 residues. Trimming stripped 4 bases from V and 4 bases from J, with 15 bases between. In nucleotides, the CDR3 is TGCGCCAGCAGCACTACAGGGAATGGGAATCAGCCCCAGCATTTT. Its protein is CASSTTGNGNQPQHF.

The CDR3 DNA reads TGTGCCAGCAGCTATGGACACCTCTACGAGCAGTACGTC. Its protein is CASSYGHLYEQYV. The chain uses TRBV7-9 and TRBJ2-7; TRBD1 is a possible D gene (5 bases). Looked up from germline, CDR1 is SEHNR and CDR2 is FQNEAQ (reference sequence). The CDR3 is 13 amino acids. V lost 4 bases, J lost 3 bases, and 10 bases lay in between.

The chain is built from TRBV7-8 and TRBJ2-7; TRBD2 aligns across 10 bases. The V and J ends lost 2 bases and 2 bases, in that order; junction bases with no gene match: 3. CDR1 and CDR2 from the germline V gene are SGHVS and FQNEAQ. The CDR3 spans 15 residues. Written as DNA, the CDR3 is TGTGCCAGCAGCTTATCGAGCGGGAGGGCCTACGAGCAGTACTTC. It specifies CASSLSSGRAYEQYF. Drawing the rest from reference TRBV7-8 and TRBJ2-7, the complete variable domain is GAGVSQSPRYKVAKRGQDVALRCDPISGHVSLFWYQQALGQGPEFLTYFQNEAQLDKSGLPSDRFFAERPEGSVSTLKIQRTQQEDSAVYLCASSLSSGRAYEQYFGPGTRLTVT.

The chain combines TRBV6-5 with TRBJ2-2; 11 positions match TRBD2. Germline lookup yields CDR1 MNHEY and CDR2 SVGAGI. The CDR3 has 16 residues. Trimming at V came to 4 bases and at J to 8 bases, leaving 9 bases not matched to a gene. The CDR3 sequence: CASSWAPGTSGGELFF. The CDR3, as DNA: TGTGCCAGCAGTTGGGCACCCGGGACTAGCGGTGGGGAGCTGTTTTTT.

The V gene is TRBV27, the J gene TRBJ1-1; D uncertain. The CDR3 spans 12 residues. Germline V gene data show CDR1 as MNHEY and CDR2 as SMNVEV (reference sequence). The germline V and J ends were trimmed by 6 bases and 5 bases, with 10 bases remaining between them. In nucleotides, the CDR3 is TGTGCCAGCAGGGAAGGAGGGACTGAAGCTTTCTTT. It encodes CASREGGTEAFF.

This chain joins TRBV2 and TRBJ2-3, with 11 nucleotides matching TRBD2. Germline V gene sequence: CDR1 SNHLY, CDR2 FYNNEI. The CDR3 spans 17 residues. V was clipped by 6 bases and J by 4 bases; unmatched bases: 12. CDR3 in DNA: TGTGCCAGCAGATTTGCCCGACTAGCGGGATTCTCAGATACGCAGTATTTT. Protein product: CASRFARLAGFSDTQYF.

This chain joins TRBV29-1 and TRBJ1-1; TRBD1 might be the D (6 bases). Germline V gives CDR1 SQVTM, CDR2 ANQGSEA. This CDR3 is 13 amino acids long. V was clipped by 4 bases and J by 0 bases, with 9 bases between them. The CDR3 bases are TGCAGCGTTGTCCAGGGGATGAACACTGAAGCTTTCTTT. Its translation is CSVVQGMNTEAFF. The full variable domain, completed using reference TRBV29-1 and TRBJ1-1, is SAVISQKPSRDICQRGTSLTIQCQVDSQVTMMFWYRQQPGQSLTLIATANQGSEATYESGFVIDKFPISRPNLTFSTLTVSNMSPEDSSIYLCSVVQGMNTEAFFGQGTRLTVV.

The chain links TRBV5-6 to TRBJ2-5; D perhaps matches TRBD1 (5 bases). CDR1 is SGHDT and CDR2 is YYEEEE in the germline V gene. This CDR3 has 14 amino acids. Between the trimmed V and J ends, which lost 3 bases and 7 bases, there was a span of 16 bases. The DNA for the CDR3 is TGTGCCAGCAGCTCTGCGCCAGGGTCGGTGACCCAGTACTTC. Translating gives CASSSAPGSVTQYF.

This clone has a handful of counts. The chain couples TRBV10-3 to TRBJ2-2; TRBD1 matches 10 bases. J was trimmed by 6 bases and V by 6 bases; bases with no gene match: 7. In germline, CDR1 is ENHRY, CDR2 SYGVKD. The CDR3 consists of 15 residues. The CDR3 loop is CAIRRQGARSGELFF. The CDR3 DNA is TGTGCCATCAGACGACAGGGGGCTAGGTCCGGGGAGCTGTTTTTT.

The chain recombines TRBV15 with TRBJ2-6; a weak D match, TRBD1 (5 bases). The germline gives CDR1 LNHNV, CDR2 YYDKDF (reference sequence). The CDR3 is made up of 17 amino acids. The V gene lost 4 bases and the J gene lost 4 bases, with 17 bases spanning the gap. CDR3: CATSILSQGTGANVLTF. CDR3 bases: TGTGCCACCAGCATCCTCAGCCAGGGTACCGGGGCCAACGTCCTGACTTTC.